This section outlines one T cell receptor (beta chain) sequence together with its context. This CDR3 has 15 amino acids. CDR1 SQVTM and CDR2 ANQGSEA come from the germline V gene. V lost 7 bases to trimming and J lost 4 bases, with 20 bases between them. The data belong to a study of long-term antiretroviral therapy in people with HIV. With survey level as its setting, the immunoSEQ assay was v3.0. This table comes from immunoSEQ multiplex PCR, and its TCRdb copy is limited to in-frame clones, with some not included. In the table there are about 17,000 clones, approximately 80% of which are singletons.

This chain uses TRBV29-1 with TRBJ1-3, with D perhaps matching TRBD1 (6 bases). The sample consisted of unsorted PBMCs, taken 0.3 years after starting antiretroviral therapy. The clonotype originates from a man aged 18 to 29 with HIV. The CDR3 sequence: CSAAPGQRGGNTIYF. CDR3 nucleotide sequence: TGCAGCGCCGCCCCGGGACAACGAGGAGGAAACACCATATATTTT.